Listed here is a single TCR beta chain. The CDR3 spans 19 residues. The ends lost 5 bases at V and 1 base at J; junction bases unmatched: 15. Germline CDR1 is LNHNV and CDR2 is YYDKDF (reference sequence). The data stem from a study of blood T cell repertoires in COVID-19. Produced via immunoSEQ multiplex PCR; TCRdb's table is partial and in-frame only. The profile covers hundreds of thousands of clones, with 87% appearing a single time and more than 5% taken by the ten largest. This chain joins TRBV15 and TRBJ2-3; TRBD1 matches at 10 bases. Material: peripheral blood. The receptor comes from a woman aged 50 to 60 with COVID-19, enrolled during active disease. The CDR3 DNA follows: TGTGCCACCAGCGGACTAGCAGAATCCGGGACAGGGGGCACAGATACGCAGTATTTT. Translated: CATSGLAESGTGGTDTQYF.